This T cell receptor (beta chain) was captured in a study of radiotherapy plus CTLA-4 blockade in lung cancer. About the study: Objective response rate was over 15%; disease control rate, 31%.

As regards this clone: Its matching antigen is unknown.

Study-wide results and limits: Tumor-derived TCR clones expanded in blood after radiotherapy plus ipilimumab. Response was reportedly best predicted by early blood T cell clone dynamics, with interferon-beta.

The data were produced by immunoSEQ multiplex PCR, yet TCRdb's version contains in-frame clones alone and is incomplete. The data show some 46,000 clones, approximately 71% seen once. Patients with chemo-refractory metastatic non-small-cell lung cancer received focal radiation plus CTLA-4 blockade with ipilimumab. The TCR comes from a human donor with non-small cell lung cancer whose response to radiotherapy plus ipilimumab could not be evaluated. The source was peripheral blood, collected from a patient treated with radiotherapy plus ipilimumab.

This CDR3 is CASSQGPSLIYEQYF. The CDR3 region has the DNA TGCGCCAGCAGCCAAGGCCCTAGCCTTATCTACGAGCAGTACTTC. The chain couples TRBV4-3 to TRBJ2-7, with D perhaps matching TRBD2 (5 bases). CDR1 LGHNA and CDR2 YSLEER come from the germline V gene. The CDR3 is made up of 15 amino acids. V shed 1 base and J shed 3 bases, with 13 bases lying between them.